This TCR beta chain was identified in a study of shared clonotypes between healthy human individuals. About the research overall: Used for every donor were three CD4 naive, three CD4 memory, two CD8 naive and one CD8 memory plate.

Study conclusions and caveats: Naive subsets generally exceeded memory subsets in estimated richness.

To note about this clone: Its antigen remains unidentified.

Donors, without exception, were Caucasian adults residing in Nashville, Tennessee. Splitting the CD4+ cells yielded a CD45RA+ naive subset and a CD45RA-negative memory subset. The germline V gene has CDR1 MGHRA and CDR2 YSYEKL. Between the trimmed V and J ends, which lost 0 bases and 2 bases, there was a span of 14 bases. The CDR3 is 18 residues long. Sequencing used immunoSEQ multiplex PCR; TCRdb keeps in-frame clones, though not all of them. The sample lists about 1 million clones; roughly 80% were seen once. The gene calls are TRBV4-1 and TRBJ2-6; D possibly matches TRBD1 or TRBD2 (6 bases each). The clonotype originates from a young man in good health. Sample: memory CD4+ T cells sorted from blood. The subset: CD45RA-negative fraction. The CDR3 sequence is CASSQEAGHFAGANVLTF. The CDR3 nucleotides are TGCGCCAGCAGCCAAGAGGCGGGACACTTCGCTGGGGCCAACGTCCTGACTTTC.